Presented here are 10 T cell receptor beta chains from one specimen sequenced in a study of tumor and adjacent non-tumor tissue in lung cancer. The template was RNA from unsorted bulk tissue. Three rounds of nested PCR, following a modified ARM-PCR protocol, produced the TCRbeta library. MiXCR was run by TCRdb on the multiplex PCR reads, yielding one entry per CDR3 protein. The sample contains around 210,000 distinct CDR3 sequences, 71% of which appear only once. Sequenced input: lung tumor tissue. The receptors shown here come from a man aged 55 to 69 with non-small cell lung cancer.

CDR3 region: CASSQGWTCGEAFF. DNA for the CDR3: TGTGCCAGCAGCCAAGGTTGGACATGCGGTGAAGCTTTCTTT. The J gene is TRBJ1-1, the V gene TRBV4-2; tentatively, D is TRBD1 (5 bases). The germline V gene has CDR1 LGHNA and CDR2 YNFKEQ. V lost 1 base and J 7 bases, leaving 13 bases between the germline ends. The CDR3 spans 14 residues.

Details on this clonotype: This likely comes from a read error, as the CDR3 has no conserved phenylalanine or tryptophan at its end. Written as DNA, the CDR3 is TGCGCCAGCGGCCATCATCTGACTAGCAGGGATACGCAGTATTAT. Its translation is CASGHHLTSRDTQYY. The rearrangement uses TRBV4-1 and TRBJ2-3; 7 bases agree with TRBD2. The CDR3 covers 15 residues. The germline V gene encodes CDR1 MGHRA and CDR2 YSYEKL.

CDR3 in DNA: TGCAGTGCCATTAGTGGGAGGGGACCTGAACAGTTCTTC. It yields the protein CSAISGRGPEQFF. The chain links TRBV20-1 to TRBJ2-1, with 7 bases that match TRBD2. The CDR3 spans 13 residues. The ends lost 6 bases at V and 13 bases at J; junction bases unmatched: 15. The germline CDR1 and CDR2 sequences are DFQATT and SNEGSKA (reference sequence).

Points on this clonotype: Possible read error: a much larger clone is one base away. V and J are TRBV20-1 and TRBJ1-5; no clear D. V lost 4 bases, J lost 7 bases, and 14 bases lay in between. This CDR3 is built from 13 residues. Germline V gene data show CDR1 as DFQATT and CDR2 as SNEGSKA (reference sequence). The DNA of the CDR3 is TGCAGTGCTATCTCCGGGGAGGGACAGCCCCAGCATTTT. This codes for CSAISGEGQPQHF.

About this clonotype: One end of the junction is discordant with germline, which a read error may explain. This chain uses TRBV5-6 with TRBJ2-7, with 8 bases aligning to TRBD1. The CDR3 has 14 residues. CDR1 and CDR2 from the germline V gene are SGHDT and YYEEEE. CDR3 sequence reads: CASSLGGTGNEQYF. CDR3 nucleotides: TGTGCCAGCAGCTTGGGCGGGACAGGAAACGAACAGTACTTC.

In the case of this clonotype: Just one base apart from a much larger clone, this may be a read error. V usage is TRBV29-1 and J usage is TRBJ2-5; D gene ambiguous. Germline V lookup: CDR1 SQVTM, CDR2 ANQGSEA. V lost 3 bases and J 5 bases, leaving 10 bases between the germline ends. The length of the CDR3 is 12 residues. The chain's CDR3 is CSVEGDMETQYF. As DNA, the CDR3 is TGCAGCGTTGAGGGCGACATGGAGACCCAGTACTTC.

This clonotype was detected only a few times. One junction end disagrees with the germline gene, perhaps due to a read error. The rearrangement links TRBV11-2 to TRBJ1-2, with 12 bases matching TRBD1. The CDR3 contains 14 residues. Germline V lookup: CDR1 SGHAT, CDR2 FQNNGV. The CDR3 nucleotides are TGTGCCAGTAGCCCTGGGACAGGGGGCTATGACTACACCTTC. Translation: CASSPGTGGYDYTF.

A note on this clonotype: This may be a read error: a much more frequent sequence differs by one nucleotide. The V gene is TRBV7-9, the J gene TRBJ2-7; D is possibly TRBD1 or TRBD2 (6 bases each). CDR1 and CDR2 (germline): SEHNR, FQNEAQ (reference sequence). The CDR3 sequence is 15 residues long. V lost 5 bases to trimming and J lost 6 bases, with 20 bases between them. In DNA form, the CDR3 reads TGTGCCAGCAGCCCAGGAGGGGGTAGCTCAGGCGAGCAGTACTTC. As protein: CASSPGGGSSGEQYF.

Only a few counts were recorded for this clonotype. The chain is built from TRBV20-1 and TRBJ1-5; unclear D gene. This CDR3 has 17 amino acids. V was shortened by 4 bases and J by 0 bases, with 19 bases between the two germline ends. Germline loops: CDR1 DFQATT, CDR2 SNEGSKA (reference sequence). As DNA, the CDR3 is TGCAGTGCTATGGGCCTGACCACGGGATTTAGCAATCAGCCCCAGCATTTT. The encoded protein is CSAMGLTTGFSNQPQHF.

This clonotype occurred many times. The chain is built from TRBV4-3 and TRBJ2-3; D is unresolved. V was cut by 3 bases and J by 2 bases, with 9 bases left in between. This CDR3 has 14 residues. The germline V gene has CDR1 LGHNA and CDR2 YSLEER. Here the CDR3 reads CASSHRGPTDTQYF. The DNA for the CDR3 is TGCGCCAGCAGCCACCGAGGCCCCACAGATACGCAGTATTTT.